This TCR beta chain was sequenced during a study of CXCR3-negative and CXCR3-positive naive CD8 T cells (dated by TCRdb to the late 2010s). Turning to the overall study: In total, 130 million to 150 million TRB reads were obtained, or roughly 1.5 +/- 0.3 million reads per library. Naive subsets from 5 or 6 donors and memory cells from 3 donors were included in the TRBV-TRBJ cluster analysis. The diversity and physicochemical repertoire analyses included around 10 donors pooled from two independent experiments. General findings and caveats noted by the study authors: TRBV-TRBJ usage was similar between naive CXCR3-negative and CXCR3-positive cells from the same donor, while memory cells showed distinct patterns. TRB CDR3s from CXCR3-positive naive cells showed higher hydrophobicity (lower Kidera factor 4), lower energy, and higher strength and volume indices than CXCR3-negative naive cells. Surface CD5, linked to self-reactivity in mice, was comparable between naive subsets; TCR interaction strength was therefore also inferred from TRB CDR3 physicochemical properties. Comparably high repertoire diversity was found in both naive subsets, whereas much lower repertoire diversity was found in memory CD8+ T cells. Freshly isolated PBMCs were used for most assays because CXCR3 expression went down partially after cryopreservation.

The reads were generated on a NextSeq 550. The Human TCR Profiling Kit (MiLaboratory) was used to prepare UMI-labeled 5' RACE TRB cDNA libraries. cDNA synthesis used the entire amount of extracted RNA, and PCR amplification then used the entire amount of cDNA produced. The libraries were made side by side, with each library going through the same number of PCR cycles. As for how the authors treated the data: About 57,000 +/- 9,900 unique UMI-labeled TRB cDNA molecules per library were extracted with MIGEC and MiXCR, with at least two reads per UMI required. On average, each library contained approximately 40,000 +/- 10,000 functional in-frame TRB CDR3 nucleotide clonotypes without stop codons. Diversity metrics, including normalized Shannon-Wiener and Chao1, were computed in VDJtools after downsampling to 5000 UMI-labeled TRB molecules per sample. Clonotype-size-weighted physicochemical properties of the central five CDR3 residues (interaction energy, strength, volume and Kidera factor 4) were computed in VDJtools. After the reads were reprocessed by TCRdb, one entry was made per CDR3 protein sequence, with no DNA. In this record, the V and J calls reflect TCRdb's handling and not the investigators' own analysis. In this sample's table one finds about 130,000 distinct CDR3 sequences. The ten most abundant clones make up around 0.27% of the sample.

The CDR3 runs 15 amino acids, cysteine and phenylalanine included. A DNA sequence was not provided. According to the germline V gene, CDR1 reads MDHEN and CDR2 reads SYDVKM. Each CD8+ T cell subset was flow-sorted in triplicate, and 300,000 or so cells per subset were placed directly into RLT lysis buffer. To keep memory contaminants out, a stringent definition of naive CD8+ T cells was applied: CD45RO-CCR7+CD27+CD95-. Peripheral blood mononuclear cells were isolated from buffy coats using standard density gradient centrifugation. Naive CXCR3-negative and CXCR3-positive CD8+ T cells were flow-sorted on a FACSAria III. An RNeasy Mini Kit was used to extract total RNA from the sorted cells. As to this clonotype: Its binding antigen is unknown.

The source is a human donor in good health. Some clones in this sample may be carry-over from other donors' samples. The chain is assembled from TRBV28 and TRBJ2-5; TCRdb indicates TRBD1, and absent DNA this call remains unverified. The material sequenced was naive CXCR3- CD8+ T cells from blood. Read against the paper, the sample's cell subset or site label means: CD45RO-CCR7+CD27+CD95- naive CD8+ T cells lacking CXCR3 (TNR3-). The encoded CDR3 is CASSLRPRGAETQYF.